Included here is one T cell receptor (beta chain) sequence, with context. The antigen is not known. This entry is derived from a study of radiation and T cells in renal cell carcinoma. Study-level points and caveats: From baseline, blood top tumor clonotypes peaked at 2 weeks post-radiation.

Libraries were prepared by immunoSEQ multiplex PCR; TCRdb keeps only in-frame clonotypes and omits some of them. The table records around 170,000 clones, about 85% of them present only once. The time point here: blood 4 weeks post-SBRT, at nephrectomy. The sample's treatment: 15 Gy SBRT to primary tumor, nephrectomy 4 weeks later. Nephrectomy followed 15 Gy stereotactic body radiation by 4 weeks. Radiation-treated patients gave blood at baseline, week 2 and week 4. The tumor was a clear cell renal cell carcinoma. V shed 5 bases and J 5 bases; nucleotides not matched to a gene: 6. CDR3 length equals 15 residues. Germline V CDR1 and CDR2: MNHEY, SVGAGI.

The chain joins TRBV6-5 to TRBJ1-5; TRBD1 matches at 10 bases. The source was blood, collected from a patient whose treatment included radiotherapy and nephrectomy. This receptor was identified in a woman in her forties or fifties with renal cell carcinoma. CDR3 nucleotides: TGTGCCAGCAGTCGCCGGGACAGGGGCGATCAGCCCCAGCATTTT. This codes for CASSRRDRGDQPQHF.